This section outlines one TCR beta chain sequence together with its context. Its antigen is unidentified. CD45RO negativity and positive selection for CCR7 defined naive CD8 cells, a population that excluded terminally differentiated effector memory CD45RA+ cells. CDR1 SNHLY and CDR2 FYNNEI come from the germline V gene. CDR3 length equals 14 residues. V lost 7 bases to trimming and J lost 1 base, with 10 bases between them. This entry is derived from a study of shared clonotypes between healthy human individuals. Overall study findings and caveats: A handful of donors showed sharing of about 5.5% of naive CD4 clonotypes. When compared with the clonotypes that were shared by all four sorted-subset donors, the non-shared clonotypes turned out to have lower generation probabilities.

The repertoire was sequenced with immunoSEQ multiplex PCR; TCRdb's copy has only in-frame clones and lacks some. The profile shows approximately 600,000 clones, approximately 95% of them singletons. The clonotype originates from a woman aged 25-40 years in good health. The rearrangement uses TRBV2 and TRBJ2-2; D remains unclear. Sample: naive CD8+ T cells sorted from blood. The CDR3 nucleotides read TGTGCCAGCAATCCTCCCCAGAACACCGGGGAGCTGTTTTTT. Amino acids: CASNPPQNTGELFF.